Listed below are T cell receptor beta chains from one sample, sequenced in a study of vaccination and CD4 T cells after COVID-19. No antigens are known for them. One entry per CDR3 protein results from TCRdb running MiXCR on the PCR reads. Of around 8,400 distinct CDR3 sequences in the sample, approximately 41% were seen once. The sample was CD4+ T cells from blood, cultured in vitro. The receptors here all came from a human donor in good health. CDR3s include the opening cysteine and the closing phenylalanine or tryptophan. Each record gives: D gene, V gene, J gene, clone size, CDR3 protein, CDR3 DNA. A D gene is named only where the DNA matches it firmly. Not all rows give a size; the values are once, few, many and, for expanded clones, a class.

NA	TRBV20-1	TRBJ1-6	NA	CSARGPGPLVASPLHF	TGCAGTGCTAGAGGCCCCGGGCCCCTCGTAGCTTCACCCCTCCACTTT
TRBD1	TRBV7-7	TRBJ2-2	NA	CASSIGQGWTGELFF	TGTGCTAGCAGCATTGGACAGGGATGGACCGGGGAGCTGTTTTTT
TRBD1	TRBV19	TRBJ1-6	few	CASSNRGNNSPLHF	TGTGCCAGTAGCAACAGGGGGAATAATTCACCCCTCCACTTT
NA	TRBV30	TRBJ1-5	NA	CAWRQGYSNQPQHF	TGTGCCTGGAGGCAGGGATATAGCAATCAGCCCCAGCATTTT
NA	TRBV20-1	TRBJ1-2	few	CSAITGGYTF	TGCAGTGCTATTACAGGGGGCTACACCTTC
NA	TRBV20-1	TRBJ2-7	few	CRPVSGNEQYF	TGCAGGCCCGTTAGTGGGAACGAGCAGTACTTC
NA	TRBV7-2	TRBJ1-5	few	CASSLGLVEPQHF	TGTGCCAGCAGCCTCGGCCTGGTTGAGCCCCAGCATTTT
TRBD1	TRBV10-3	TRBJ1-6	few	CATAMDRSGSPLHF	TGTGCCACCGCCATGGACAGGTCAGGATCACCCCTCCACTTT
TRBD1	TRBV27	TRBJ2-1	once	CASSPDRRSYNEQFF	TGTGCCAGCAGTCCGGACAGGCGCTCCTACAATGAGCAGTTCTTC
TRBD1	TRBV6-2/TRBV6-3	TRBJ2-7	NA	CASIPQTGLSYEQYF	TGTGCCAGCATTCCGCAGACAGGGCTCTCCTACGAGCAGTACTTC
NA	TRBV5-1	TRBJ1-1	once	CASSLAGSMNTEAFF	TGCGCCAGCAGCTTGGCCGGGTCGATGAACACTGAAGCTTTCTTT
NA	TRBV19	TRBJ2-1	few	CASSSSSSSYNEQFF	TGTGCCAGTAGTAGTTCGTCGAGCTCCTACAATGAGCAGTTCTTC
TRBD1	TRBV6-5	TRBJ2-5	medium-sized	CASSSTQGQETQYF	TGTGCCAGCAGTTCCACACAGGGGCAAGAGACCCAGTACTTC
NA	TRBV6-5	TRBJ1-1	few	CASSYSREKAFF	TGTGCCAGCAGTTACTCGAGGGAGAAAGCTTTCTTT
NA	TRBV15	TRBJ2-6	NA	CATSSGTGFSGANVLTF	TGTGCCACCAGCAGTGGGACGGGGTTCTCTGGGGCCAACGTCCTGACTTTC
TRBD2	TRBV20-1	TRBJ2-7	NA	CSAIAGGPGGEQYF	TGCAGTGCTATAGCGGGAGGGCCGGGGGGCGAGCAGTACTTC
NA	TRBV4-3	TRBJ1-2	NA	CASSQDYGNYGYTF	TGCGCCAGCAGCCAAGATTATGGAAACTATGGCTACACCTTC
NA	TRBV7-2	TRBJ2-3	NA	CASSSTLPHLRNTDTQYF	TGTGCCAGCAGCTCCACCTTGCCCCACTTGCGGAACACAGATACGCAGTATTTT
TRBD2	TRBV7-8	TRBJ2-7	NA	CASSSTSGYEQYF	TGTGCCAGCAGCTCGACTAGCGGGTACGAGCAGTACTTC
NA	TRBV19	TRBJ2-7	NA	CASSPRGRAYEQYF	TGTGCCAGTAGTCCTCGCGGCAGAGCCTACGAGCAGTACTTC
TRBD1	TRBV5-1	TRBJ1-1	NA	CASSLQQGSTEAFF	TGCGCCAGCAGCTTACAACAGGGGAGCACTGAAGCTTTCTTT
NA	TRBV30	TRBJ2-3	NA	CAWSLLAADTQYF	TGTGCCTGGAGCCTTCTAGCAGCCGATACGCAGTATTTT
NA	TRBV11-3	TRBJ1-1	NA	CASSLDHQVRDHTTEAFF	TGTGCCAGCAGCTTAGATCACCAGGTTAGGGACCATACGACTGAAGCTTTCTTT
TRBD1	TRBV27	TRBJ1-5	NA	CASSGQGFNQPQHF	TGTGCCAGCAGTGGACAGGGTTTCAATCAGCCCCAGCATTTT
TRBD1	TRBV27	TRBJ1-6	NA	CTSSLRLNPGTGEHSPLHF	TGTACCAGCAGTTTACGACTAAATCCCGGGACAGGGGAGCATTCACCCCTCCACTTT
NA	TRBV15	TRBJ1-2	medium-sized	CATSSLGGSGYGYTF	TGTGCCACCAGCAGTTTGGGGGGAAGTGGCTATGGCTACACCTTC
TRBD1	TRBV7-6	TRBJ1-4	NA	CASSRRDRGDEKLFF	TGTGCCAGCAGCCGCCGGGACAGGGGGGATGAAAAACTGTTTTTT
NA	TRBV19	TRBJ2-3	NA	CASSITRADTQYF	TGTGCCAGTAGTATCACCAGGGCGGATACGCAGTATTTT
TRBD1	TRBV10-3	TRBJ2-7	NA	CAVAGTGNEQYF	TGTGCCGTAGCCGGGACAGGGAACGAGCAGTACTTC
TRBD1	TRBV20-1	TRBJ2-3	NA	CSAGTGVTDTQYF	TGCAGTGCCGGGACAGGGGTGACAGATACGCAGTATTTT
TRBD1	TRBV5-1	TRBJ1-1	NA	CASSLAGTAEVNTEAFF	TGCGCCAGCAGCTTGGCCGGGACAGCCGAAGTGAACACTGAAGCTTTCTTT
TRBD1	TRBV19	TRBJ1-2	NA	CASRWDRGRNGYTF	TGTGCCAGTAGATGGGACAGGGGAAGAAATGGCTACACCTTC
TRBD2	TRBV7-2	TRBJ2-5	few	CASSRVGLAQETQYF	TGTGCCAGCAGCAGAGTTGGACTAGCCCAAGAGACCCAGTACTTC
TRBD2	TRBV6-2/TRBV6-3	TRBJ2-1	NA	CASTDLAGGDNEQFF	TGTGCCAGTACTGACCTAGCGGGAGGGGACAATGAGCAGTTCTTC
TRBD1	TRBV5-6	TRBJ1-5	NA	CASSPGQGYSNQPQHF	TGTGCCAGCAGCCCTGGACAGGGCTATAGCAATCAGCCCCAGCATTTT
NA	TRBV4-2	TRBJ2-1	once	CASSLKVQDNEQFF	TGTGCCAGCAGCCTGAAGGTACAGGACAATGAGCAGTTCTTC
NA	TRBV27	TRBJ2-1	NA	CASSLWPRGEHIYNEQFF	TGTGCCAGCAGTTTATGGCCCAGGGGGGAGCATATCTACAATGAGCAGTTCTTC
NA	TRBV6-1	TRBJ1-2	NA	CASSTPGHNYGYTF	TGTGCCAGCAGCACACCGGGACACAACTATGGCTACACCTTC
TRBD2	TRBV20-1	TRBJ2-1	NA	CSADSTSGSVSYNEQFF	TGCAGTGCTGATTCGACTAGCGGGAGTGTTTCCTACAATGAGCAGTTCTTC
NA	TRBV19	TRBJ1-5	few	CASSSQGSWGQPQHF	TGTGCCAGTAGTTCCCAGGGCTCGTGGGGTCAGCCCCAGCATTTT
NA	TRBV29-1	TRBJ2-5	few	CSVEERVSGEETQYF	TGCAGCGTTGAAGAAAGGGTCTCGGGGGAGGAGACCCAGTACTTC
TRBD1	TRBV4-2	TRBJ1-5	NA	CASSPQGASGPQHF	TGTGCCAGCAGCCCCCAGGGGGCCTCTGGTCCCCAGCATTTT
TRBD2	TRBV5-6	TRBJ2-7	NA	CASSVVSGRAYEQYF	TGTGCCAGCAGCGTGGTTAGCGGGAGGGCCTACGAGCAGTACTTC
TRBD1	TRBV7-7	TRBJ2-7	NA	CASSSGTGTYEQYF	TGTGCTAGCAGTTCCGGGACAGGGACCTACGAGCAGTACTTC
NA	TRBV6-2/TRBV6-3	TRBJ2-5	NA	CASRPPGEETQYF	TGTGCCAGCAGGCCACCTGGGGAAGAGACCCAGTACTTC
NA	TRBV28	TRBJ2-5	NA	CASSLDGARGTQYF	TGTGCCAGCAGTTTGGACGGGGCCCGGGGGACCCAGTACTTC
NA	TRBV28	TRBJ1-5	few	CASSPRGGLRNQPQHF	TGTGCCAGCAGCCCCCGGGGGGGGTTGCGCAATCAGCCCCAGCATTTT
TRBD1	TRBV18	TRBJ1-2	NA	CASSPRTGGSANYGYTF	TGTGCCAGCTCACCTCGGACAGGGGGTTCAGCTAACTATGGCTACACCTTC
NA	TRBV6-2/TRBV6-3	TRBJ2-1	NA	CASRDTGASYNEQFF	TGTGCCAGTAGGGACACTGGGGCCTCCTACAATGAGCAGTTCTTC
NA	TRBV24-1	TRBJ2-2	NA	CATSEVQTISGELFF	TGTGCCACCAGTGAGGTACAGACCATTTCCGGGGAGCTGTTTTTT
TRBD1	TRBV4-2	TRBJ1-5	NA	CASSQEFRQGLEPQHF	TGTGCCAGCAGCCAAGAGTTTAGACAGGGGCTTGAGCCCCAGCATTTT
NA	TRBV20-1	TRBJ2-7	once	CSAERPQVVEQYF	TGCAGTGCCGAGAGGCCCCAGGTGGTCGAGCAGTACTTC
NA	TRBV6-1	TRBJ1-1	few	CASRTLKTEAFF	TGTGCCAGCAGGACCCTGAAGACTGAAGCTTTCTTT
NA	TRBV19	TRBJ1-2	NA	CASRPDRTAYGYTF	TGTGCCAGTAGGCCCGATCGGACAGCCTATGGCTACACCTTC
NA	TRBV6-1	TRBJ2-7	NA	CASSVTGASYEQYF	TGTGCCAGCAGTGTAACCGGGGCCTCCTACGAGCAGTACTTC
NA	TRBV20-1	TRBJ2-7	NA	CSAVPQVSYEQYF	TGCAGTGCCGTACCACAGGTTTCCTACGAGCAGTACTTC
NA	TRBV10-2	TRBJ1-2	NA	CASSERGTGLGYTF	TGCGCCAGCAGTGAGAGGGGGACGGGACTTGGCTACACCTTC
TRBD2	TRBV20-1	TRBJ2-3	NA	CSARDPGGPTTDTQYF	TGCAGTGCTAGAGATCCGGGAGGACCAACCACAGATACGCAGTATTTT
TRBD1	TRBV6-5	TRBJ1-6	few	CASSYWPVGQVPNSPLHF	TGTGCCAGCAGTTACTGGCCCGTTGGACAGGTCCCTAATTCACCCCTCCACTTT